This T cell receptor beta chain was identified during a study of control samples from healthy donors and cancer patients. The CDR3 covers 15 residues. V lost 5 bases and J lost 3; bases outside the gene matches: 7. The germline V gene encodes CDR1 MDHEN and CDR2 SYDVKM. This table comes from immunoSEQ multiplex PCR, and its TCRdb copy is limited to in-frame clones, with some not included. Of 150,000 to 200,000 clones in the sample, roughly 91% are singletons; the top ten hold about 1.5%. The chain has TRBV28 and TRBJ1-1; TRBD1 matches 9 bases. Material for sequencing was blood. The receptor's source is a man aged 18 to 30 in good health. The CDR3 nucleotides are TGTGCCAGCAGTCTAAAAGGGACAGGGCACACTGAAGCTTTCTTT. This sequence encodes CASSLKGTGHTEAFF.